This entry lists 23 T cell receptor beta chains sequenced from one sample in a study of shared clonotypes between healthy human individuals. Sequencing was performed with immunoSEQ multiplex PCR; in TCRdb, only in-frame clones are kept and a portion is missing. This repertoire shows about 520,000 clones, 95% to 96% found once; its top ten account for about 0.064%. The specimen sequenced was naive CD4+ T cells sorted from blood. Sample subset: CD45RA+ positively selected. These receptors were obtained from a woman aged 25 to 39 in good health.

This chain links TRBV28 with TRBJ2-7, with D uncertain. Trimming pared 4 bases from V and 1 base from J, leaving 11 bases between. Germline V gene data show CDR1 as MDHEN and CDR2 as SYDVKM. This CDR3 has 14 amino acids. The chain's CDR3 is CASSSDFGSYEQYF. In DNA, the CDR3 is TGTGCCAGCAGTTCCGATTTCGGGTCCTACGAGCAGTACTTC.

The V gene is TRBV10-2, the J gene TRBJ2-7, with TRBD2 identical over 8 bases. CDR3 length: 19 amino acids. The trim removed 6 bases at V and 7 bases at J, leaving 26 bases unmatched. Germline V CDR1 and CDR2: WSHSY, SAAADI. The CDR3 sequence is CASSPPRTSKTMRLWEQYF. In nucleotides, the CDR3 is TGCGCCAGCAGCCCCCCCCGGACTAGCAAAACGATGCGCCTCTGGGAGCAGTACTTC.

J is TRBJ1-5 and V is TRBV9, with D possibly matching TRBD1 (6 bases). The CDR3 totals 15 residues. Trimming took 0 bases from V and 3 from J, leaving 10 bases between them. Germline V CDR1 and CDR2: SGDLS, YYNGEE. The CDR3 sequence: CASSVGEGDNQPQHF. For the CDR3, the DNA is TGTGCCAGCAGCGTAGGTGAGGGGGACAATCAGCCCCAGCATTTT.

V is TRBV6-5 and J is TRBJ2-1; unclear D gene. The germline gives CDR1 MNHEY, CDR2 SVGAGI. Deletions cut 7 bases from V and 10 bases from J, with 14 bases between. The CDR3 sequence is 12 residues long. The CDR3 DNA sequence: TGTGCCAGCATCGACCGGCTAAACGAGCAGTTCTTC. This translates into CASIDRLNEQFF.

V usage is TRBV14 and J usage is TRBJ2-1, with 8 bases lining up with TRBD1. Germline V gives CDR1 SGHDN, CDR2 FVKESK. CDR3 length equals 13 residues. Losses at the gene ends were 1 base for V and 12 bases for J; bases not matched to a gene: 5. CDR3 in amino acids: CASSQGTGTLQFF. CDR3 sequence (DNA): TGTGCCAGCAGCCAAGGGACAGGGACGTTGCAGTTCTTC.

V and J are TRBV19 and TRBJ1-3, with D hard to call. The CDR3 contains 13 residues. Germline V gene sequence: CDR1 LNHDA, CDR2 SQIVND (reference sequence). Trimming stripped 5 bases from V and 1 base from J, with 6 bases between. Written as DNA, the CDR3 is TGTGCCAGTAGTGAACAGTCTGGAAACACCATATATTTT. Its translation: CASSEQSGNTIYF.

This sequence joins TRBV6-1 and TRBJ2-3; D remains ambiguous. The CDR3 is 13 amino acids. Trimming shortened V by 1 base and J by 3 bases, and 5 bases separated the two germline ends. Germline V gene data show CDR1 as MNHNS and CDR2 as SASEGT. CDR3 residues: CASSEGGTDTQYF. The CDR3 coding sequence is TGTGCCAGCAGTGAAGGGGGAACAGATACGCAGTATTTT.

This chain joins TRBV4-1 and TRBJ2-5; D is perhaps TRBD1 (6 bases). The ends were cut back, 0 bases at V and 11 bases at J, with 16 bases in the middle. CDR1 and CDR2 (germline): MGHRA, YSYEKL. CDR3 length: 14 amino acids. The CDR3 sequence is CASSQDDAAGEQYF. The CDR3 nucleotides are TGCGCCAGCAGCCAAGACGATGCCGCAGGGGAGCAGTACTTC.

This chain joins TRBV29-1 and TRBJ2-7; 10 nucleotides agree with TRBD2. There are 14 residues in the CDR3. The germline gives CDR1 SQVTM, CDR2 ANQGSEA. J was trimmed by 7 bases and V by 3 bases; bases with no gene match: 9. In DNA form, the CDR3 reads TGCAGCGTTGATTATGTAGCGGGAGGTGGTGAGCAGTACTTC. It translates to CSVDYVAGGGEQYF.

The chain recombines TRBV7-8 with TRBJ2-1; a possible D gene is TRBD2 (6 bases). In germline, CDR1 is SGHVS, CDR2 FQNEAQ. The CDR3 contains 16 residues. Trimming removed 5 bases from V and 0 bases from J, with 14 bases in between. The chain's CDR3 is CASSAGLFHSYNEQFF. In DNA form, the CDR3 reads TGTGCCAGCAGCGCCGGACTATTCCACTCCTACAATGAGCAGTTCTTC.

The chain is built from TRBV27 and TRBJ2-7; D is unresolved. Germline-derived CDR1 and CDR2 are MNHEY and SMNVEV (reference sequence). The V and J ends lost 6 bases and 2 bases respectively, with 11 bases between them. This CDR3 contains 13 residues. CDR3 region: CASSRDPTYEQYF. The DNA for the CDR3 is TGTGCCAGCAGCCGAGACCCCACCTACGAGCAGTACTTC.

The V and J genes are TRBV10-3 and TRBJ2-1, with 9 bases aligning to TRBD1. J lost 0 bases, V lost 10 bases, and 16 bases had no gene match. Germline assignment: CDR1 ENHRY and CDR2 SYGVKD. CDR3 length equals 18 residues. The CDR3 bases are TGTGCCAGAGCGGAGACAGGGGGAAAATTAAGCTCCTACAATGAGCAGTTCTTC. Translating gives CARAETGGKLSSYNEQFF.

The chain uses TRBV27 and TRBJ2-7; possible D gene TRBD1, 6 bases. V was pared by 10 bases and J by 0 bases, with 10 bases between. This CDR3 has 12 residues. The germline gives CDR1 MNHEY, CDR2 SMNVEV (reference sequence). The CDR3 nucleotides are TGTGCCACCGGCAGGGGCTCCTACGAGCAGTACTTC. Translation gives CATGRGSYEQYF.

The chain has TRBV28 and TRBJ1-2; D not certain. Looked up from germline, CDR1 is MDHEN and CDR2 is SYDVKM. V shed 6 bases and J shed 0 bases, with 14 bases lying between them. The CDR3 loop spans 15 amino acids. The CDR3 bases are TGTGCCAGCAGCCAAACGACACCGGCTAACTATGGCTACACCTTC. Its protein is CASSQTTPANYGYTF.

This sequence joins TRBV6-1 and TRBJ1-5; D remains unclear. Per the germline V gene, CDR1 is MNHNS and CDR2 is SASEGT. Deletions cut 6 bases from V and 0 bases from J, with 6 bases between. This CDR3 comprises 13 residues. CDR3 protein: CASRQISNQPQHF. For the CDR3, the DNA is TGTGCCAGCAGACAGATTAGCAATCAGCCCCAGCATTTT.

This clone has only a few counts. This chain links TRBV2 with TRBJ1-5; possibly TRBD1 for D (6 bases). Trimming removed 11 bases from V and 1 base from J, with 12 bases in between. The CDR3 covers 13 residues. CDR1 and CDR2 (germline): SNHLY, FYNNEI. CDR3 in DNA: TGTGCCGGAAACAGGGAGAGCAATCAGCCCCAGCATTTT. Its translation: CAGNRESNQPQHF.

The chain uses TRBV7-9 and TRBJ2-7, with 7 bases fitting TRBD2. V lost 3 bases to trimming and J lost 1 base; unmatched junction nucleotides: 6. This CDR3 spans 15 amino acids. Germline CDR1 reads SEHNR; CDR2 reads FQNEAQ (reference sequence). The CDR3 loop reads CASSFPGLLSYEQYF. The CDR3 DNA reads as TGTGCCAGCAGCTTTCCGGGACTACTATCCTACGAGCAGTACTTC.

The chain links TRBV6-1 to TRBJ2-7; 7 nucleotides match TRBD2. The V segment lost 6 bases and the J segment 7 bases; nucleotides outside the gene matches: 9. The germline CDR1 and CDR2 sequences are MNHNS and SASEGT. This CDR3 has 13 residues. The CDR3 sequence is CASSLRGLKEQYF. The CDR3 nucleotides are TGTGCCAGCAGCTTGCGGGGGTTGAAGGAGCAGTACTTC.

A single count supports this clone. The chain joins TRBV7-8 to TRBJ2-1, with TRBD2 as a possible D gene (6 bases). The CDR3 totals 14 residues. CDR1 SGHVS and CDR2 FQNEAQ come from the germline V gene. Trimming shortened V by 4 bases and J by 7 bases, and 14 bases separated the two germline ends. The DNA of the CDR3 is TGTGCCAGCAGCTCCCCCTCTCGGGGGAATGAGCAGTTCTTC. Translated: CASSSPSRGNEQFF. The variable domain in full, completed from reference TRBV7-8 and TRBJ2-1, reads GAGVSQSPRYKVAKRGQDVALRCDPISGHVSLFWYQQALGQGPEFLTYFQNEAQLDKSGLPSDRFFAERPEGSVSTLKIQRTQQEDSAVYLCASSSPSRGNEQFFGPGTRLTVL.

This clone was recorded once. This sequence joins TRBV15 and TRBJ1-5; no clear D. CDR1 is LNHNV, CDR2 YYDKDF, per germline (reference sequence). This CDR3 region has 14 residues. Between the trimmed V and J ends, which lost 0 bases and 7 bases, there was a span of 10 bases. CDR3 sequence (DNA): TGTGCCACCAGCAGAGAATTTCGTAGGCAGCCCCAGCATTTT. Its protein product is CATSREFRRQPQHF.

The V and J genes are TRBV7-6 and TRBJ2-7; a weak D match, TRBD2 (6 bases). The germline V gene has CDR1 SGHVS and CDR2 FNYEAQ. V lost 0 bases to trimming and J lost 1 base, with 7 bases between them. The CDR3 is made up of 14 amino acids. CDR3 sequence reads: CASSLARDSYEQYF. CDR3 coding DNA: TGTGCCAGCAGCTTAGCGCGGGATTCCTACGAGCAGTACTTC.

The CDR3 sequence: CASSVGLSGPYNEQFF. CDR3 sequence (DNA): TGTGCCAGCAGCGTAGGACTAAGCGGCCCCTACAATGAGCAGTTCTTC. V gene TRBV9 combines with J gene TRBJ2-1; perhaps TRBD2 as D (5 bases). Germline V gene sequence: CDR1 SGDLS, CDR2 YYNGEE. This CDR3 has 16 residues. The V gene lost 0 bases and the J gene lost 2 bases, with 12 bases spanning the gap.

This chain uses TRBV5-1 with TRBJ2-7; 10 bases are a match to TRBD2. V was pared by 3 bases and J by 1 base, with 4 bases of the junction left unmatched. The CDR3 totals 15 residues. Germline V gene data show CDR1 as SGHRS and CDR2 as YFSETQ. The CDR3, as DNA: TGCGCCAGCAGCTCACTAGCGGGAACGTCCTACGAGCAGTACTTC. It is translated as CASSSLAGTSYEQYF.